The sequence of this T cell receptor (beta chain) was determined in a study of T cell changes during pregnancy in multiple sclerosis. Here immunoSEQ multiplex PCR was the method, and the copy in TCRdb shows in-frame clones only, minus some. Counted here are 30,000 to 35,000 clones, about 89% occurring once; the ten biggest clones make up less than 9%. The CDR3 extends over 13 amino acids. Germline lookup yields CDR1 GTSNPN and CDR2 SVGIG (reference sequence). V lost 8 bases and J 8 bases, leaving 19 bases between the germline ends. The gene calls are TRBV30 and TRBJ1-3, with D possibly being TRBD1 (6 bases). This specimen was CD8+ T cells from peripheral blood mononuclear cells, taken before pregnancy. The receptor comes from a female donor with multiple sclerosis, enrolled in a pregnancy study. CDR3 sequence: CARLVAGADTIYF. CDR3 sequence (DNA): TGTGCCCGCCTGGTCGCAGGGGCGGACACCATATATTTT.